Detailed here is one T cell receptor (beta chain). Its antigen is unidentified. A sample-barcoded 5' primer and a J-beta primer mix were used in a second PCR of roughly 6 to 11 cycles. TCRdb reprocessed the 5' RACE reads with MiXCR, giving one entry per CDR3 protein. Of 650,000 to 1,000,000 distinct CDR3 sequences detected, around 45% appear once; the ten largest clones hold around a sixth. These data originate in a study of blood T cells in healthy people across ages. J lost 9 bases, V lost 6 bases, and 11 bases had no gene match. The CDR3 sequence is 15 residues long. Broader study findings: Age showed a roughly linear inverse relationship with TCR beta diversity per million T cells.

The sequenced material came from blood. This chain joins TRBV12-3 or TRBV12-4 and TRBJ2-7, with TRBD2 matching over 13 bases. This TCR was recovered from a man at least 80 years old in good health. The CDR3 protein is CASRPGLAGVSLQYF. In DNA form, the CDR3 reads TGTGCCAGCAGGCCTGGACTAGCGGGGGTCTCGTTGCAGTACTTC.